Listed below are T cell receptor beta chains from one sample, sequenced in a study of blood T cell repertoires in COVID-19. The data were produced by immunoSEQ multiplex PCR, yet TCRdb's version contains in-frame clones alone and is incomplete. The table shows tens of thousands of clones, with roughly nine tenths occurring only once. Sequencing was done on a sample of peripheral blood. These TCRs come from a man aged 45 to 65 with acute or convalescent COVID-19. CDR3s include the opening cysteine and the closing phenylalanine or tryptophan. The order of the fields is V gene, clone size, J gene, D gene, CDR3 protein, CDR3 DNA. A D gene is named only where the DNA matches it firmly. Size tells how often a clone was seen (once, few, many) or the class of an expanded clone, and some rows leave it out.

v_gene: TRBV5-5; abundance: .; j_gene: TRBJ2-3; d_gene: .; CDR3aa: CASSLGWRGRTDTQYF; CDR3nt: TGTGCCAGCAGCTTGGGATGGCGGGGGCGAACAGATACGCAGTATTTT
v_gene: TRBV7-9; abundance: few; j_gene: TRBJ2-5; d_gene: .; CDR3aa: CASSLEVRETQYF; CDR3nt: TGTGCCAGCAGCTTAGAAGTTCGGGAGACCCAGTACTTC
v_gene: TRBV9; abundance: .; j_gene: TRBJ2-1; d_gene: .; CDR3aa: CATVRQDSWGLQSYEQFF; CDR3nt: TGTGCCACCGTCCGACAGGACTCTTGGGGACTACAGTCCTATGAGCAGTTCTTC
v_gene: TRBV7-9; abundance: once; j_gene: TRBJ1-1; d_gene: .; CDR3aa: CASNRGQSDGAFF; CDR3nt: TGTGCCAGCAACCGAGGACAGTCGGACGGAGCTTTCTTT
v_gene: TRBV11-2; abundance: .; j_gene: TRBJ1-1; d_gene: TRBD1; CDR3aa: CASSSGTGVTEAFF; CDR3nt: TGTGCCAGCAGCTCGGGGACAGGGGTCACTGAAGCTTTCTTT
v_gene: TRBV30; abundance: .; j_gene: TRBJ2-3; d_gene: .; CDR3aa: CAWSKVEDTQYF; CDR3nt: TGTGCCTGGAGTAAAGTCGAGGATACGCAGTATTTT
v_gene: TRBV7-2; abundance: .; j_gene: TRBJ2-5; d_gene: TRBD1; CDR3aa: CASSLAGQEQETQYF; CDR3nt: TGTGCCAGCAGCTTAGCGGGACAGGAACAAGAGACCCAGTACTTC
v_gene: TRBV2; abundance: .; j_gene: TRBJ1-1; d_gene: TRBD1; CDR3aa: CASRPGQGVSTEAFF; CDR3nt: TGTGCCAGCAGGCCGGGACAGGGGGTATCAACTGAAGCTTTCTTT
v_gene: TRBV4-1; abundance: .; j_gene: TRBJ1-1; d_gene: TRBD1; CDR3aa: CASSQGPGQGPEAFF; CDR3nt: TGCGCCAGCAGCCAAGGCCCCGGACAGGGGCCTGAAGCTTTCTTT
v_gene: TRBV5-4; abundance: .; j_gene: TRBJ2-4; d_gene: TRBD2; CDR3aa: CASSSGGGLENIQYF; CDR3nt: TGTGCCAGCAGCTCCGGGGGGGGGCTAGAAAACATTCAGTACTTC
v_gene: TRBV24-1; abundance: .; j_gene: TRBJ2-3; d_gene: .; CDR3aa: CATSVPTTDTQYF; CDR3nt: TGTGCCACCAGTGTCCCGACAACAGATACGCAGTATTTT
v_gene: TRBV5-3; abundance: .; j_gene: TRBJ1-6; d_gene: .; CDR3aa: CARSSPGRSGSPLHF; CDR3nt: TGTGCCAGAAGCTCCCCTGGGAGGTCGGGTTCACCCCTCCACTTT
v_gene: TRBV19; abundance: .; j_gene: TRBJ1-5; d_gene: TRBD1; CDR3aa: CASTPGQSNQPQHF; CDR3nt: TGTGCCAGTACCCCGGGACAGAGCAATCAGCCCCAGCATTTT
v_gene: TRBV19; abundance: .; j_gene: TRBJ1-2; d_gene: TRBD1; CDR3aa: CASSSGQPFYGYTF; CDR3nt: TGTGCCAGTAGTTCGGGACAGCCGTTCTATGGCTACACCTTC
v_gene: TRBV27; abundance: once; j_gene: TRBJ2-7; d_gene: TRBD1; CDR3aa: CASRKPGQGSYEQYF; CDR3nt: TGTGCCAGCAGGAAGCCGGGACAGGGGTCCTACGAGCAGTACTTC
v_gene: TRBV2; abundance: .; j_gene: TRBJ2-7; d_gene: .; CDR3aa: CASSDGYEQYF; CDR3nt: TGTGCCAGCAGTGACGGCTACGAGCAGTACTTC
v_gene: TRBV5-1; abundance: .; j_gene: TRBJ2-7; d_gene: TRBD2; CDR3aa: CASSFGGRVEQYF; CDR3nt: TGCGCCAGCAGCTTCGGCGGGAGGGTCGAGCAGTACTTC
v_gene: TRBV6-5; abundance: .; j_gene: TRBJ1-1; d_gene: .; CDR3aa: CASRRGGPDTEAFF; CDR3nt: TGTGCCAGCCGCCGGGGGGGACCCGACACTGAAGCTTTCTTT
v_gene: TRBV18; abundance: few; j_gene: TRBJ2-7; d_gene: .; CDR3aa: CASSQDTLYEQYF; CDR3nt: TGTGCCAGCTCTCAGGACACATTATACGAGCAGTACTTC
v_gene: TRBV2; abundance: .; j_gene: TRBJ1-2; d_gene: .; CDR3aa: CASTTSLGGGYTF; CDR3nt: TGTGCCAGCACAACAAGTCTTGGAGGGGGCTACACCTTC
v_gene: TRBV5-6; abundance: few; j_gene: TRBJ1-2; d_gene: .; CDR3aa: CASSLRWGPTYGYTF; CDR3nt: TGTGCCAGCAGCTTGCGGTGGGGGCCAACCTATGGCTACACCTTC
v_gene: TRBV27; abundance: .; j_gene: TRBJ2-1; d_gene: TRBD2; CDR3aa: CASSSPGRGNEQFF; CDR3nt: TGTGCCAGCAGTTCCCCGGGGAGGGGAAATGAGCAGTTCTTC
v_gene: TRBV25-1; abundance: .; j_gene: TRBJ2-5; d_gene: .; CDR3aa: CASREGALETQYF; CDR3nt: TGTGCCAGCAGAGAAGGGGCGTTAGAGACCCAGTACTTC
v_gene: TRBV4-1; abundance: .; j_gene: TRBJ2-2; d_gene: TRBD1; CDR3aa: CASSPQGSFSGELFF; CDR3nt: TGCGCCAGCAGCCCACAGGGGTCGTTTTCCGGGGAGCTGTTTTTT
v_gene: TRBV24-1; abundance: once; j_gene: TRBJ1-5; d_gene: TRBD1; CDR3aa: CATSDIGTGQPQHF; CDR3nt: TGTGCCACCTCTGATATTGGGACAGGTCAGCCCCAGCATTTT
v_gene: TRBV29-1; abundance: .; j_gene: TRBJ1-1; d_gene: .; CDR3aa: CSVGQMNTEAFF; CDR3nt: TGCAGCGTTGGGCAGATGAACACTGAAGCTTTCTTT
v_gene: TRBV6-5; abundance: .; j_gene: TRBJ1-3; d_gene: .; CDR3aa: CASSLDTGNTIYF; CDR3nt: TGTGCCAGCAGTTTGGACACTGGAAACACCATATATTTT
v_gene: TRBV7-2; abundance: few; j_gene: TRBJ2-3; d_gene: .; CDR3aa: CASSSFQGTDTQYF; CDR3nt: TGTGCCAGCAGCTCATTTCAGGGCACAGATACGCAGTATTTT
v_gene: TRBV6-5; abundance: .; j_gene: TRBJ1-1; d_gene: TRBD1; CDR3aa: CASSQPRGQGGISFF; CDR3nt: TGTGCCAGCAGTCAACCAAGGGGGCAGGGCGGCATATCTTTCTTT
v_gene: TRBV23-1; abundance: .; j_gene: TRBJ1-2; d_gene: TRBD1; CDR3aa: CASSLGQGLHGYTF; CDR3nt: TGCGCCAGCAGTCTGGGACAGGGACTACATGGCTACACCTTC
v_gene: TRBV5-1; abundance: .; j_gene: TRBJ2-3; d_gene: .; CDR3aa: CASSLSGGSSTDTQYF; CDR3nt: TGCGCCAGCAGCTTGAGTGGCGGGTCTAGCACAGATACGCAGTATTTT
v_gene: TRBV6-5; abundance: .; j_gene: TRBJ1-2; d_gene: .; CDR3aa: CASSYSGQGTIYGYTF; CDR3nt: TGTGCCAGCAGTTACTCGGGGCAGGGCACAATCTATGGCTACACCTTC
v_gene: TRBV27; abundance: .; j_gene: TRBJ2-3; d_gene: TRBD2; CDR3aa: CASSLSGTSGGNTQYF; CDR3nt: TGTGCCAGCAGTTTATCCGGGACTAGCGGGGGTAATACGCAGTATTTT
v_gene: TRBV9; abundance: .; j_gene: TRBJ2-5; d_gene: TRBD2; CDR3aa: CASSRRHSAGVQETQYF; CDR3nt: TGTGCCAGCAGCCGGCGGCACTCAGCGGGGGTGCAAGAGACCCAGTACTTC
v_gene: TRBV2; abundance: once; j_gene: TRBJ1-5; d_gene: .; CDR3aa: CASRGRERQPQHF; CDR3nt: TGTGCCAGCAGAGGCAGGGAACGTCAGCCCCAGCATTTT
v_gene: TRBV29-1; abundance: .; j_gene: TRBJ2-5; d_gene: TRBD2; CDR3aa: CSVVPSGGQETQYF; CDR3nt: TGCAGCGTTGTTCCCAGCGGGGGCCAAGAGACCCAGTACTTC
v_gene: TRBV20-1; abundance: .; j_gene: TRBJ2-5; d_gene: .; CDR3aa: CSASLGGGRETQYF; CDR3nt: TGCAGTGCTAGTCTCGGCGGAGGGAGAGAGACCCAGTACTTC
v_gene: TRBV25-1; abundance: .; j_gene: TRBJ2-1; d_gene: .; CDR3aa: CASDAGEQFF; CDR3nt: TGTGCCAGCGATGCGGGTGAGCAGTTCTTC
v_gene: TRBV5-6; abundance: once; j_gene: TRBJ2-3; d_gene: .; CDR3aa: CASSLVGANTDTQYF; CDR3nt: TGTGCCAGCAGCTTGGTTGGAGCGAACACAGATACGCAGTATTTT
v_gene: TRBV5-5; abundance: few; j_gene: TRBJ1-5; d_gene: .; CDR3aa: CASSLAQNSNQPQHF; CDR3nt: TGTGCCAGCAGCTTGGCACAGAATAGCAATCAGCCCCAGCATTTT
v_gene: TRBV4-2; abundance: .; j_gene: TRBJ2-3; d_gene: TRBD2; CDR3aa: CASSPRGTGSGLAGGPGTVDTQYF; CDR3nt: TGTGCCAGCAGCCCACGGGGGACAGGCTCAGGTTTAGCGGGAGGTCCCGGGACGGTAGATACGCAGTATTTT
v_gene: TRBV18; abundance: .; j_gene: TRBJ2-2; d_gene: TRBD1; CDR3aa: CASSPPGQLHTGELFF; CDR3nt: TGTGCCAGCTCACCTCCGGGACAGCTCCACACCGGGGAGCTGTTTTTT